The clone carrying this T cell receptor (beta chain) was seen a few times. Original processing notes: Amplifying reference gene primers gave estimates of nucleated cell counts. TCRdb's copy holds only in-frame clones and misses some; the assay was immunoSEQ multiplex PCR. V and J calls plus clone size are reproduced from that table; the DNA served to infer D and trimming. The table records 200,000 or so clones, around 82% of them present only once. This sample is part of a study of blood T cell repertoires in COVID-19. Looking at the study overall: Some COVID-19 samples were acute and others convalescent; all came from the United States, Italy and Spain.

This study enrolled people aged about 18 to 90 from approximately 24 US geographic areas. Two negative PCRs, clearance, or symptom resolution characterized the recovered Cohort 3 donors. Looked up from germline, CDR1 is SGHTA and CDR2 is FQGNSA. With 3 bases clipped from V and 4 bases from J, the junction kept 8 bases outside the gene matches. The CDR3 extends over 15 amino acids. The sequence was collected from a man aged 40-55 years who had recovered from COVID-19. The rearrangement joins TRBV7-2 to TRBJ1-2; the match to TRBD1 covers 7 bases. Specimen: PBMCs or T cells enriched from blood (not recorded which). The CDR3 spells CASSLLNRDSYGYTF. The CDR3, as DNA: TGTGCCAGCAGCTTGCTCAACCGGGACAGCTATGGCTACACCTTC.